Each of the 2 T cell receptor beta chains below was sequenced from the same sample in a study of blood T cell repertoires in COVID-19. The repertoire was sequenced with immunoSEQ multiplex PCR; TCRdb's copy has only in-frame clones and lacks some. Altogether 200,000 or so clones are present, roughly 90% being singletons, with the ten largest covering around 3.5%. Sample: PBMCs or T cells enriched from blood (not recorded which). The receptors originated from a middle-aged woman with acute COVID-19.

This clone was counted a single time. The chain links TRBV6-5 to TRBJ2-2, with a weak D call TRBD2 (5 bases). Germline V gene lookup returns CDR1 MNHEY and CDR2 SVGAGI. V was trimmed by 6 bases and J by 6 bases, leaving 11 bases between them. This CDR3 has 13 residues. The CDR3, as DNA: TGTGCCAGCAGCCCGAAGGGAGCCGGGGAGCTGTTTTTT. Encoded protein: CASSPKGAGELFF.

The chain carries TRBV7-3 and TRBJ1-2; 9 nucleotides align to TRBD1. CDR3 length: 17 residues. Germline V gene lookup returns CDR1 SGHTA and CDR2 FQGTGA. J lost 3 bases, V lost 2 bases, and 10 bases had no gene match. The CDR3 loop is CASSLATGGAGDYGYTF. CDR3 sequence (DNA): TGTGCCAGCAGCTTAGCTACAGGGGGCGCCGGGGACTATGGCTACACCTTC.